This T cell receptor beta chain was found in a study of blood T cell repertoires in COVID-19. The CDR3 has 15 amino acids. Germline CDR1 and CDR2: LGHNA and YNFKEQ. V shed 1 base and J 0 bases; nucleotides not matched to a gene: 1. Here immunoSEQ multiplex PCR was the method, and the copy in TCRdb shows in-frame clones only, minus some. This table has fewer than 250,000 clones, 75% to 85% appearing once. Sequencing was done on a sample of PBMCs or T cells enriched from blood (not recorded which). The sequence was obtained from a woman in her forties or fifties with acute COVID-19. The chain is built from TRBV4-2 and TRBJ2-3; 7 bases line up with TRBD1. The CDR3 DNA follows: TGTGCCAGCAGCCAAGGACAGGGTAGCACAGATACGCAGTATTTT. It yields the protein CASSQGQGSTDTQYF.